The 28 T cell receptor beta chains below were found in one sample sequenced in a study of tumor and adjacent non-tumor tissue in lung cancer. This sample's RNA came from whole unsorted tissue. The library came from three nested PCR rounds adapted from ARM-PCR protocols. TCRdb recomputed calls from the multiplex PCR reads with MiXCR, one row per CDR3 protein. The sample contains tens of thousands of distinct CDR3 sequences, roughly 66% of which appear only once. The specimen was lung tumor tissue. All receptors come from a man aged 55 to 69 with non-small cell lung cancer.

Points on this clonotype: An end of the junction does not agree with germline; a read error may underlie this. V gene TRBV4-2 combines with J gene TRBJ2-1; possibly TRBD2 for D (5 bases). The CDR3 has 17 amino acids. CDR1 and CDR2 (germline): LGHNA, YNFKEQ. The CDR3 nucleotides read TGTGCCAGCACCCAAGAAACCAGTAGCGCGGCCTACAATGAGCAGTTCTTC. Its protein is CASTQETSSAAYNEQFF.

Of note for this clonotype: This clone may be a read error of a much larger clone one base away. The genes are TRBV12-3 or TRBV12-4 and TRBJ1-1; no reliable D call. The CDR3 is 13 amino acids. The CDR3 nucleotides read TGTTCCAGCAGCCCCAGACTGAACACTGAAGCTTTCTTT. Its protein is CSSSPRLNTEAFF.

This chain uses TRBV11-2 with TRBJ2-7; the D gene is possibly TRBD1 (6 bases). The ends were cut back, 6 bases at V and 3 bases at J, with 12 bases in the middle. Germline-derived CDR1 and CDR2 are SGHAT and FQNNGV. The CDR3 loop spans 13 amino acids. The CDR3 DNA reads TGTGCCAGCAGGCGCACAGGGATCTACGAGCAGTACTTC. Its protein product is CASRRTGIYEQYF. The entire variable domain, with the rest obtained from reference TRBV11-2 and TRBJ2-7, is as follows: EAGVAQSPRYKIIEKRQSVAFWCNPISGHATLYWYQQILGQGPKLLIQFQNNGVVDDSQLPKDRFSAERLKGVDSTLKIQPAKLEDSAVYLCASRRTGIYEQYFGPGTRLTVT.

Concerning this clonotype itself: This sequence may be a read error, since a much larger clone differs from it by one base. This chain uses TRBV7-8 with TRBJ2-5; D remains ambiguous. Germline CDR1 is SGHVS and CDR2 is FQNEAQ. Trimming cost V 5 bases and J 5 bases, with 18 bases left between them. The CDR3 consists of 15 residues. The CDR3 DNA follows: TGTGCCAGCAGCCCGGTGCCATACTCAGACGAGACCCAGTACTTC. Residues: CASSPVPYSDETQYF.

Of note for this clonotype: This may come from a read error, since a much larger clone is one base off. This is likely a read error, given that the CDR3 carries no conserved phenylalanine or tryptophan at its end. The chain is built from TRBV5-4 and TRBJ1-2; TRBD1 aligns across 7 bases. CDR1 SGHNT and CDR2 YYREEE come from the germline V gene (reference sequence). V was clipped by 5 bases and J by 3 bases; unmatched bases: 10. The CDR3 is 15 amino acids. The CDR3 coding sequence is TGTGCCAGCAGATTACAGGGGCTAGGTGACTATGGCTACACCATC. It codes for CASRLQGLGDYGYTI.

A remark on this clonotype: Possible read error: a much larger clone is one base away. The genes are TRBV5-6 and TRBJ2-7; no clear D. From germline, CDR1 is SGHDT and CDR2 YYEEEE. CDR3 size: 13 residues. CDR3 in DNA: TGTGCCAGCGGCTTGGGGTCCGAACACGAGCAGTACTTC. As protein: CASGLGSEHEQYF. Supplemented by reference TRBV5-6 and TRBJ2-7, the full variable domain reads DAGVTQSPTHLIKTRGQQVTLRCSPKSGHDTVSWYQQALGQGPQFIFQYYEEEERQRGNFPDRFSGHQFPNYSSELNVNALLLGDSALYLCASGLGSEHEQYFGPGTRLTVT.

This clonotype was counted between two and nine times. The rearrangement uses TRBV5-1 and TRBJ1-2; TRBD1 agrees at 10 bases. V lost 4 bases to trimming and J lost 6 bases; unmatched junction nucleotides: 12. Germline CDR1 reads SGHRS; CDR2 reads YFSETQ. The CDR3 runs to 16 residues. DNA for the CDR3: TGCGCCAGCAGCCAATTACCGGGACAGGGGATGGATGGCTACACCTTC. It is translated as CASSQLPGQGMDGYTF.

Comment on this clonotype: One end of the junction is discordant with germline, which a read error may explain. The V call is TRBV6-6, the J call TRBJ2-4; D not certain. Germline assignment: CDR1 MNHNY and CDR2 SVGAGI (reference sequence). The CDR3 sequence is 16 residues long. CDR3 in amino acids: CASSYSTGENKNIQYF. The DNA for the CDR3 is TGCGCCAGCAGTTATTCGACTGGCGAGAATAAAAACATTCAGTACTTC.

Concerning this clonotype itself: An end of the junction does not agree with germline; a read error may underlie this. The chain recombines TRBV13 with TRBJ2-1; D remains unclear. Looked up from germline, CDR1 is PRHDT and CDR2 is FYEKMQ (reference sequence). The CDR3 spans 14 residues. CDR3 sequence reads: CTSSLRLGLNEQFF. DNA of the CDR3: TGTACCAGCAGCTTACGGCTGGGCTTAAATGAGCAGTTCTTC.

This clonotype was counted many times. The chain employs TRBV11-2 and TRBJ2-6, with unresolved D. Germline V lookup: CDR1 SGHAT, CDR2 FQNNGV. The CDR3 has 16 amino acids. V was trimmed by 3 bases and J by 0 bases, leaving 9 bases between them. This chain's CDR3 is CASSFFGRSGANVLTF. In DNA form, the CDR3 reads TGTGCCAGCAGCTTTTTTGGACGCTCTGGGGCCAACGTCCTGACTTTC. The variable domain in full, with the rest retrieved from reference TRBV11-2 and TRBJ2-6, is EAGVAQSPRYKIIEKRQSVAFWCNPISGHATLYWYQQILGQGPKLLIQFQNNGVVDDSQLPKDRFSAERLKGVDSTLKIQPAKLEDSAVYLCASSFFGRSGANVLTFGAGSRLTVL.

On this clonotype itself: A much larger clone is a single base away; this may be a read error. The genes are TRBV10-2 and TRBJ2-1; D not certain. The CDR3 contains 14 residues. V gave up 7 bases and J gave up 1 base, with 11 bases separating them. In germline, CDR1 is WSHSY, CDR2 SAAADI. This CDR3 is CASMSVGSYNEQFF. In DNA form, the CDR3 reads TGCGCCAGCATGTCCGTGGGATCCTACAATGAGCAGTTCTTC.

V and J are TRBV7-9 and TRBJ2-1; no clear D. CDR1 is SEHNR, CDR2 FQNEAQ, per germline (reference sequence). The CDR3 sequence is 14 residues long. This CDR3 is CARSAMSSYNEQFF. The CDR3 DNA reads TGTGCTAGAAGCGCTATGAGCTCCTACAATGAGCAGTTCTTC.

The rearrangement uses TRBV6-1 and TRBJ2-7; the D call may be TRBD1 or TRBD2 (7 bases each). Trimming took 2 bases from V and 9 from J, leaving 20 bases between them. CDR1 and CDR2 from the germline V gene are MNHNS and SASEGT. CDR3 length: 15 residues. CDR3 sequence: CASSESAGGAYMQYF. The CDR3 coding sequence is TGTGCCAGCAGTGAAAGTGCAGGGGGGGCCTACATGCAGTACTTC.

The V and J genes are TRBV4-3 and TRBJ2-7; TRBD1 agrees at 8 bases. Per the germline V gene, CDR1 is LGHNA and CDR2 is YSLEER. This CDR3 has 16 amino acids. With V trimmed by 2 bases and J by 8 bases, 14 bases remained unmatched. The CDR3 coding sequence is TGCGCCAGCAGCCAATATAAGGGCAGGGGGCTTTCCAAGCAGTACTTC. Translation gives CASSQYKGRGLSKQYF.

In this sample, this clonotype turned up many times. J is TRBJ1-6 and V is TRBV5-4; D ambiguous. This CDR3 has 13 amino acids. The germline V gene has CDR1 SGHNT and CDR2 YYREEE (reference sequence). V gave up 4 bases and J gave up 4 bases, with 6 bases separating them. DNA of the CDR3: TGTGCCAGCAGCAAGGTGTATAATTCACCCCTCCACTTT. Translation: CASSKVYNSPLHF.

This clonotype was found many times. The chain employs TRBV6-6 and TRBJ2-1; D may be TRBD1 (5 bases). CDR1 is MNHNY and CDR2 is SVGAGI in the germline V gene (reference sequence). Trimming removed 4 bases at V and 9 bases at J, with 16 bases between. This CDR3 comprises 14 residues. CDR3 coding DNA: TGTGCCAGCAGTTCTCTATCAGGGTGGGCTGAGCAGTTCTTC. Translation: CASSSLSGWAEQFF.

Turning to this clonotype: A much larger clone is a single base away; this may be a read error. CDR3 DNA: TGTGCCAGCAGCTTAGGCTTCAGCGGGAGGTCCGCCAATGACCAGTTCTTC. Encoded protein: CASSLGFSGRSANDQFF. The rearrangement joins TRBV7-8 to TRBJ2-1, with 9 bases matching TRBD2. The CDR3 totals 17 residues. The germline V gene encodes CDR1 SGHVS and CDR2 FQNEAQ.

This clonotype was counted many times. A clone one base away is much larger, so this may be a read error. The chain couples TRBV28 to TRBJ2-2; D is uncertain. The CDR3 runs to 15 residues. The germline V and J ends were trimmed by 4 bases and 1 base, with 10 bases remaining between them. Germline lookup yields CDR1 MDHEN and CDR2 SYDVKM. The CDR3 protein is CASSSLEENTGELFF. In DNA form, the CDR3 reads TGTGCCAGCAGTTCTCTAGAGGAGAACACCGGGGAGCTGTTTTTT.

As concerns this clonotype: This CDR3 fails to terminate in the conserved phenylalanine or tryptophan, so it likely reflects a read error. V usage is TRBV12-3 or TRBV12-4 and J usage is TRBJ1-1; D is unclear. V shed 2 bases and J shed 1 base, with 8 bases lying between them. The length of the CDR3 is 14 residues. The CDR3 DNA follows: TGTGCCAGCAGTTTACGAAGGACGAACACTGAAGCTTTCTAT. It yields the protein CASSLRRTNTEAFY.

Regarding this clonotype: A much larger clone sits a single nucleotide away, making a read error possible. In this CDR3 the conserved last residue, phenylalanine or tryptophan, is missing, so a read error is likely. V and J are TRBV5-4 and TRBJ1-1, with TRBD1 matching over 11 bases. Germline V gene data show CDR1 as SGHNT and CDR2 as YYREEE (reference sequence). This CDR3 spans 15 amino acids. Unmatched junction bases numbered 10, after V lost 6 bases and J lost 6 bases. The CDR3: CASNLRGQGDPEAFI. The CDR3 DNA reads as TGTGCCAGCAATCTTCGGGGACAGGGGGACCCTGAAGCTTTCATT.

Many counts were recorded for this clonotype. The chain has TRBV6-6 and TRBJ1-5, with a tentative D call TRBD1 (6 bases). The V end lost 0 bases, the J end lost 3 bases, and 18 bases lay between the germline ends. Per germline, CDR1 MNHNY and CDR2 SVGAGI (reference sequence). CDR3 length: 18 amino acids. The CDR3: CASSYSPPVTGPNQPQHF. CDR3 coding DNA: TGTGCCAGCAGTTACTCGCCACCAGTGACAGGACCCAATCAGCCCCAGCATTTT.

This clonotype was found a few times. A much more abundant neighbour one base away suggests this may be a read error. The DNA for the CDR3 is TGTGCCAGCACTGACGTGGGGGAGAGCATCGGGGAGCTGTTTTTT. Amino acids: CASTDVGESIGELFF. The rearrangement links TRBV12-3 or TRBV12-4 to TRBJ2-2, with D perhaps matching TRBD1 or TRBD2 (5 bases each). There are 15 residues in the CDR3. V was cut by 7 bases and J by 7 bases, with 19 bases left in between.

As regards this clonotype: This is likely a read error, given that the CDR3 carries no conserved phenylalanine or tryptophan at its end. V usage is TRBV30 and J usage is TRBJ1-5; no clear D gene. CDR1 and CDR2 from the germline V gene are GTSNPN and SVGIG (reference sequence). V lost 0 bases and J lost 6, with 9 bases in between. The CDR3 spans 13 residues. In DNA, the CDR3 is TGTGCCTGGAGTGTACCCAGGTTTCAGCCCCAGCATTAT. This translates into CAWSVPRFQPQHY.

As for this clonotype: This CDR3 is missing its conserved last phenylalanine or tryptophan, likely due to a read error. This chain links TRBV11-2 with TRBJ2-5; a weak D match, TRBD2 (6 bases). V lost 6 bases and J 1 base, leaving 18 bases between the germline ends. Germline lookup yields CDR1 SGHAT and CDR2 FQNNGV. There are 16 residues in the CDR3. The CDR3, as DNA: TGTGCCAGCAGTTTACACGGACTAACCGTCCAAGAGACCCAGTACGTC. Translating it yields CASSLHGLTVQETQYV.

The chain recombines TRBV12-3 or TRBV12-4 with TRBJ2-1, with TRBD2 matching 10 bases. V lost 10 bases and J lost 7; bases outside the gene matches: 16. The CDR3 is 16 residues long. The CDR3 DNA reads as TGTGCCAACACCCGCCGACCTAGCGGGGGCGTTAATGAGCAGTTCTTC. It is translated as CANTRRPSGGVNEQFF.

Concerning this clonotype: A read error may explain this, as a much larger clone is one base away. The chain links TRBV9 to TRBJ1-6; 9 bases line up with TRBD1. CDR1 is SGDLS, CDR2 YYNGEE, per germline. The length of the CDR3 is 14 residues. DNA for the CDR3: TGTGCCAGCACCCCGACAGGGGGTAATTCACACCTCCACTTT. It encodes CASTPTGGNSHLHF.

The chain employs TRBV12-3 or TRBV12-4 and TRBJ1-5; D gene uncertain. V shed 8 bases and J shed 6 bases, with 20 bases lying between them. The CDR3 extends over 15 amino acids. The CDR3 DNA sequence: TGTGCCAGCGTAAGGGTTGGGAGGTTCGGTCAGCCCCAGCATTTT. Amino acid sequence: CASVRVGRFGQPQHF.

The chain has TRBV4-1 and TRBJ1-6; 9 bases match TRBD1. V was clipped by 4 bases and J by 10 bases; unmatched bases: 17. CDR1 is MGHRA, CDR2 YSYEKL, per germline. The CDR3 contains 18 residues. As DNA, the CDR3 is TGCGCCAGCAGCCGAGAGGTGGAGACAGGGGGACGAGGATCACCCCTCCACTTT. Translating it yields CASSREVETGGRGSPLHF.